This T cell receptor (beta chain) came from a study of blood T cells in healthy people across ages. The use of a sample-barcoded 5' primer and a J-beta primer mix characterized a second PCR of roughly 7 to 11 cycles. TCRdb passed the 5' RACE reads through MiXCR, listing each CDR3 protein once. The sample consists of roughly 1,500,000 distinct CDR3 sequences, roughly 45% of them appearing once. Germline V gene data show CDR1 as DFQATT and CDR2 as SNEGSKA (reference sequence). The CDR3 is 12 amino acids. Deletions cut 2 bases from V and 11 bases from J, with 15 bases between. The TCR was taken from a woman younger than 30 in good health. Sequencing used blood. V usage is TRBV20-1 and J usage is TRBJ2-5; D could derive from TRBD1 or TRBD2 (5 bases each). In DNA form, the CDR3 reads TGCAGTGCTAGATACGGGGCAGCGCCGCAGTACTTC. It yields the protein CSARYGAAPQYF.